The clone carrying this TCR beta chain was counted between two and nine times. Antigen specificity is unknown. Some clones are missing from TCRdb's copy, which holds only in-frame ones; the method was immunoSEQ multiplex PCR. Of approximately 170,000 clones listed, 84% are singletons. The sample originates from a study of cytomegalovirus exposure and HLA in healthy donors. Whole-study results and caveats: TCR sequences were mostly rare, though some public TCRs occurred in many donors. Reports described diagnosis of cytomegalovirus status by the classifier as highly specific and sensitive.

Sequencing was carried out using PBMCs. The source of this sequence is a man aged 30 to 45 in good health and CMV-seropositive.

CDR3 bases: TGTGCCAGCAGCTTAGCGGGGGCACCTAACTATGGCTACACCTTC. This sequence encodes CASSLAGAPNYGYTF. The chain joins TRBV7-9 to TRBJ1-2, with a weak D call TRBD1 (6 bases). Germline V CDR1 and CDR2: SEHNR, FQNEAQ (reference sequence). The CDR3 is made up of 15 amino acids. Deletions cut 0 bases from V and 0 bases from J, with 8 bases between.